Listed here are 10 T cell receptor beta chains from one sample, sequenced in a study of T cells after posttransplantation cyclophosphamide. Libraries were prepared by immunoSEQ multiplex PCR; TCRdb keeps only in-frame clonotypes and omits some of them. Of approximately 19,000 clones listed, 85% to 90% are singletons. Sampled 1 year posttransplant, controls received myeloablative marrow transplants, methotrexate and a calcineurin inhibitor. The sequencing here drew on PBMCs, taken around 370 days after allogeneic stem cell transplant with calcineurin inhibitor and methotrexate. The receptor source for this set is a female patient between 30 and 45 years old who received an allogeneic stem cell transplant from an unrelated donor, was CMV-positive, and had acute and chronic GVHD. The T cells may partly be graft donor cells.

V and J are TRBV27 and TRBJ2-1, with a possible D match to TRBD1 (8 bases). V dropped 5 bases and J dropped 12 bases, with 11 bases sitting between them. Germline CDR1 reads MNHEY; CDR2 reads SMNVEV (reference sequence). CDR3 length equals 11 residues. CDR3 in amino acids: CASSNRGGQFF. DNA of the CDR3: TGTGCCAGCAGTAACAGGGGGGGGCAGTTCTTC.

The rearrangement links TRBV2 to TRBJ1-6; tentative D call: TRBD1 (6 bases). Germline V lookup: CDR1 SNHLY, CDR2 FYNNEI. The V end lost 7 bases, the J end lost 8 bases, and 18 bases lay between the germline ends. The CDR3 is 15 residues long. The CDR3, as DNA: TGTGCCAGCATCTTAGAGACGGGGGGCTATTCACCCCTCCACTTT. As protein: CASILETGGYSPLHF.

This chain joins TRBV20-1 and TRBJ1-1; D uncertain. Per the germline V gene, CDR1 is DFQATT and CDR2 is SNEGSKA (reference sequence). Trimming shortened V by 1 base and J by 11 bases, and 11 bases separated the two germline ends. This CDR3 is built from 11 residues. As DNA, the CDR3 is TGCAGTGCTAGAGCGCTCGGTTGGGCTTTCTTT. Its protein product is CSARALGWAFF.

This chain links TRBV10-2 with TRBJ2-7; 8 bases align to TRBD2. The CDR3 is made up of 15 amino acids. V dropped 7 bases and J dropped 9; count of bases not matched to a gene: 17. The germline V gene has CDR1 WSHSY and CDR2 SAAADI. The chain's CDR3 is CASNAGGSGNVVQYF. The CDR3 bases are TGCGCCAGCAACGCGGGAGGCAGCGGGAATGTAGTGCAGTACTTC.

J is TRBJ2-1 and V is TRBV12-5, with 7 bases identical to TRBD2. The CDR3 contains 18 residues. With V trimmed by 0 bases and J by 6 bases, 14 bases remained unmatched. Germline CDR1 and CDR2: LGHNT and FRNRAP. The CDR3 DNA reads as TGTGCTAGTGGTTTGGTAAGGGATAGGCTAGCGGACCGCAATGAGCAGTTCTTC. Translation: CASGLVRDRLADRNEQFF.

V gene TRBV9 combines with J gene TRBJ2-3, with TRBD2 identical over 9 bases. Germline V gene lookup returns CDR1 SGDLS and CDR2 YYNGEE. The CDR3 consists of 17 residues. The V and J ends lost 4 bases and 2 bases, in that order; junction bases with no gene match: 11. The CDR3 bases are TGTGCCAGCAGCCCGGCCCGACTAGCGGAGTCCACAGATACGCAGTATTTT. Translating it yields CASSPARLAESTDTQYF.

The gene calls are TRBV11-2 and TRBJ2-1, with TRBD1 matching over 7 bases. Germline trimming cut 3 bases from V and 0 bases from J; bases unmatched to any gene: 2. Germline V gene sequence: CDR1 SGHAT, CDR2 FQNNGV. The CDR3 is 15 amino acids. CDR3 in amino acids: CASSFDRASYNEQFF. The CDR3, as DNA: TGTGCCAGCAGCTTCGACAGGGCCTCCTACAATGAGCAGTTCTTC. The whole variable domain, filled in from reference TRBV11-2 and TRBJ2-1, reads EAGVAQSPRYKIIEKRQSVAFWCNPISGHATLYWYQQILGQGPKLLIQFQNNGVVDDSQLPKDRFSAERLKGVDSTLKIQPAKLEDSAVYLCASSFDRASYNEQFFGPGTRLTVL.

The rearrangement joins TRBV4-1 to TRBJ1-5, with 7 bases identical to TRBD1. V trimming: 5 bases; J trimming: 2 bases; junction bases outside the gene matches: 9. The CDR3 loop spans 16 amino acids. The V gene's germline CDR1 is MGHRA and CDR2 YSYEKL. The CDR3 spells CASSEGAVGGNQPQHF. In DNA, the CDR3 is TGCGCCAGCAGCGAGGGGGCGGTGGGAGGCAATCAGCCCCAGCATTTT.

The chain employs TRBV5-1 and TRBJ1-1, with D maybe TRBD1 (5 bases). The CDR3 covers 15 residues. V gave up 4 bases and J gave up 0 bases, with 13 bases separating them. CDR1 SGHRS and CDR2 YFSETQ come from the germline V gene. CDR3 DNA sequence: TGCGCCAGCAGCCGGGGGGGTCCCATGAACACTGAAGCTTTCTTT. It codes for CASSRGGPMNTEAFF. Based on the CDR3 plus reference TRBV5-1 and TRBJ1-1, the full variable domain is KAGVTQTPRYLIKTRGQQVTLSCSPISGHRSVSWYQQTPGQGLQFLFEYFSETQRNKGNFPGRFSGRQFSNSRSEMNVSTLELGDSALYLCASSRGGPMNTEAFFGQGTRLTVV.

The V gene is TRBV7-3, the J gene TRBJ1-1, with D possibly matching TRBD1 (6 bases). CDR1 and CDR2 (germline): SGHTA, FQGTGA. The CDR3 extends over 15 amino acids. The ends were cut back, 5 bases at V and 0 bases at J, with 13 bases in the middle. The CDR3 spells CASSRGGGMNTEAFF. The CDR3, as DNA: TGTGCCAGCAGCCGGGGAGGGGGGATGAACACTGAAGCTTTCTTT.